Following are 20 T cell receptor beta chains from one sample sequenced in a study of identifying expanded T cells in peripheral blood. The table came from immunoSEQ multiplex PCR; TCRdb's copy has only in-frame clones and leaves some out. The sample has about 91,000 clones, roughly 90% seen once; the top ten hold around 4.3%. Material for sequencing was blood. The receptor source for this set is a person between 18 and 75 years old in good health.

The rearrangement joins TRBV5-1 to TRBJ2-1; D is ambiguous. With 0 bases removed from V and 7 bases from J, the gap between germline ends came to 11 bases. Germline values: CDR1 SGHRS, CDR2 YFSETQ. CDR3 size: 14 residues. The CDR3 region is CASSLDPAVNEQFF. The CDR3 DNA reads TGCGCCAGCAGCTTGGATCCGGCCGTGAATGAGCAGTTCTTC.

The chain uses TRBV11-2 and TRBJ2-2; TRBD1 aligns across 7 bases. This CDR3 is built from 17 residues. The V and J ends lost 1 base and 2 bases, in that order; junction bases with no gene match: 7. Germline values: CDR1 SGHAT, CDR2 FQNNGV. The CDR3 is CASSLGPGQLNTGELFF. CDR3 in DNA: TGTGCCAGCAGCTTAGGACCGGGACAGCTTAACACCGGGGAGCTGTTTTTT.

The rearrangement links TRBV6-6 to TRBJ1-3; D is unresolved. The CDR3 sequence is 14 residues long. Trimming took 6 bases from V and 4 from J, leaving 13 bases between them. CDR1 and CDR2 from the germline V gene are MNHNY and SVGAGI (reference sequence). CDR3 residues: CASRTAGTGNTIYF. The CDR3 coding sequence is TGTGCCAGCAGGACTGCGGGAACCGGAAACACCATATATTTT.

V is TRBV30 and J is TRBJ1-3, with no clear D. V lost 3 bases, J lost 2 bases, and 8 bases lay in between. Germline-derived CDR1 and CDR2 are GTSNPN and SVGIG (reference sequence). The length of the CDR3 is 13 residues. The CDR3 spells CAWRATAGNTIYF. CDR3 nucleotides: TGTGCCTGGAGAGCGACGGCTGGAAACACCATATATTTT.

V is TRBV5-4 and J is TRBJ2-6; TRBD1 aligns across 8 bases. The trim removed 2 bases at V and 2 bases at J, leaving 3 bases unmatched. The length of the CDR3 is 16 residues. Germline CDR1 is SGHNT and CDR2 is YYREEE (reference sequence). The CDR3 DNA sequence: TGTGCCAGCAGCTTCCCAGGGGGCACTGGGGCCAACGTCCTGACTTTC. The encoded protein is CASSFPGGTGANVLTF.

This chain uses TRBV29-1 with TRBJ1-2, with D hard to call. Trimming cost V 3 bases and J 1 base, with 6 bases left between them. This CDR3 is built from 12 residues. Germline lookup yields CDR1 SQVTM and CDR2 ANQGSEA. The CDR3 protein is CSVDVFNYGYTF. In DNA form, the CDR3 reads TGCAGCGTTGATGTGTTTAACTATGGCTACACCTTC.

This clone has a handful of counts. The chain couples TRBV6-4 to TRBJ2-7, with 10 bases matching TRBD2. The CDR3 has 14 amino acids. Germline V gene data show CDR1 as MRHNA and CDR2 as SNTAGT. Trimming took 6 bases from V and 1 from J; bases not matched to a gene: 3. CDR3 region: CASSISGGSYEQYF. CDR3 bases: TGTGCCAGCAGCATTAGCGGGGGGTCCTACGAGCAGTACTTC.

The chain is built from TRBV28 and TRBJ2-1; TRBD1 matches at 7 bases. From germline, CDR1 is MDHEN and CDR2 SYDVKM. Losses at the gene ends were 7 bases for V and 15 bases for J; bases not matched to a gene: 6. This CDR3 has 10 residues. Here the CDR3 reads CASMEGTAFF. Written as DNA, the CDR3 is TGTGCCAGCATGGAAGGGACAGCGTTCTTC.

This sequence joins TRBV19 and TRBJ2-1; D is ambiguous. Trimming took 5 bases from V and 0 from J, leaving 11 bases between them. CDR1 is LNHDA and CDR2 is SQIVND in the germline V gene (reference sequence). This CDR3 comprises 15 residues. The CDR3 loop is CASSPLSLSYNEQFF. The CDR3 DNA sequence: TGTGCCAGTAGTCCGCTCTCCCTCTCCTACAATGAGCAGTTCTTC.

The gene calls are TRBV10-3 and TRBJ1-1, with D perhaps TRBD1 (5 bases). V was pared by 6 bases and J by 0 bases, with 14 bases between. The CDR3 consists of 15 residues. Per the germline V gene, CDR1 is ENHRY and CDR2 is SYGVKD. The CDR3 DNA reads TGTGCCATCAGGGAACCGGGACTGATGAACACTGAAGCTTTCTTT. Protein: CAIREPGLMNTEAFF.

The chain links TRBV30 to TRBJ2-5; 8 nucleotides agree with TRBD1. J lost 5 bases, V lost 4 bases, and 12 bases had no gene match. The CDR3 runs to 15 residues. The germline V gene encodes CDR1 GTSNPN and CDR2 SVGIG (reference sequence). CDR3 DNA: TGTGCCTGGACCGCCGGACAGGGACGAAGGGAGACCCAGTACTTC. The encoded protein is CAWTAGQGRRETQYF.

The chain employs TRBV27 and TRBJ2-7; 9 nucleotides agree with TRBD2. The germline CDR1 and CDR2 sequences are MNHEY and SMNVEV (reference sequence). This CDR3 has 15 residues. V lost 6 bases to trimming and J lost 5 bases; unmatched junction nucleotides: 11. This CDR3 is CASSLGPSGTNEQYF. The CDR3 nucleotides read TGTGCCAGCAGCCTAGGGCCTAGCGGGACGAACGAGCAGTACTTC.

V gene TRBV5-1 combines with J gene TRBJ1-6, with a tentative D call TRBD1 (5 bases). V was trimmed by 5 bases and J by 14 bases, leaving 14 bases between them. This CDR3 has 12 residues. In germline, CDR1 is SGHRS, CDR2 YFSETQ. The CDR3 bases are TGCGCCAGCAGTTCCCAGGGCAACACCCTCCACTTT. The encoded protein is CASSSQGNTLHF. Filled out from reference TRBV5-1 and TRBJ1-6, the complete variable domain reads KAGVTQTPRYLIKTRGQQVTLSCSPISGHRSVSWYQQTPGQGLQFLFEYFSETQRNKGNFPGRFSGRQFSNSRSEMNVSTLELGDSALYLCASSSQGNTLHFGNGTRLTVT.

The J gene is TRBJ2-7, the V gene TRBV11-2, with 11 bases lining up with TRBD1. Looked up from germline, CDR1 is SGHAT and CDR2 is FQNNGV. With V trimmed by 6 bases and J by 7 bases, 11 bases remained unmatched. This CDR3 contains 15 residues. CDR3 sequence: CASRLTGTGGGEQYF. DNA for the CDR3: TGTGCCAGCAGACTGACCGGGACAGGGGGGGGAGAGCAGTACTTC.

The rearrangement uses TRBV7-3 and TRBJ2-1; the D is unclear. Germline loops: CDR1 SGHTA, CDR2 FQGTGA. This CDR3 has 12 residues. V lost 5 bases to trimming and J lost 3 bases, with 5 bases between them. CDR3 DNA: TGTGCCAGCAGCCCCGGCTACAATGAGCAGTTCTTC. Translating gives CASSPGYNEQFF.

The CDR3 DNA reads TGTGCCAGCAGTGATGAGACAGTAGCTGGAAACACCATATATTTT. The encoded protein is CASSDETVAGNTIYF. The J gene is TRBJ1-3, the V gene TRBV2, with D possibly matching TRBD1 (5 bases). Trimming took off 3 bases at V and 2 bases at J, with 11 bases between the two ends. This CDR3 region has 15 residues. Germline loops: CDR1 SNHLY, CDR2 FYNNEI.

V is TRBV7-8 and J is TRBJ2-5; D is ambiguous. The V and J ends lost 2 bases and 4 bases respectively, with 14 bases between them. The CDR3 covers 15 residues. The V gene's germline CDR1 is SGHVS and CDR2 FQNEAQ. CDR3 region: CASSLLGRGVETQYF. In DNA form, the CDR3 reads TGTGCCAGCAGCTTACTAGGGCGTGGCGTAGAGACCCAGTACTTC.

This clone came up a few times. The chain links TRBV30 to TRBJ1-2, with 8 bases that match TRBD1. CDR1 is GTSNPN and CDR2 is SVGIG in the germline V gene (reference sequence). This CDR3 is 11 amino acids long. V gave up 4 bases and J gave up 13 bases; unmatched junction bases: 8. The CDR3 reads CAWTFQGQATF. The CDR3 DNA is TGTGCCTGGACATTTCAGGGACAGGCCACCTTC.

DNA for the CDR3: TGTGCCAGTAGTGACTCCAACAGGGGTCGGGAAAAACTGTTTTTT. Its protein is CASSDSNRGREKLFF. V and J are TRBV19 and TRBJ1-4; 7 nucleotides line up with TRBD1. CDR1 is LNHDA, CDR2 SQIVND, per germline (reference sequence). This CDR3 has 15 residues. V was clipped by 5 bases and J by 8 bases; unmatched bases: 11.

This clone has just a few counts. The chain is built from TRBV5-1 and TRBJ1-2, with unresolved D. V gave up 0 bases and J gave up 8 bases, with 8 bases separating them. Germline CDR1 and CDR2: SGHRS and YFSETQ. This CDR3 comprises 12 residues. The CDR3 nucleotides read TGCGCCAGCAGCTTGGACGGTTGGGGCTACACCTTC. It yields the protein CASSLDGWGYTF.